This entry lists 31 T cell receptor beta chains sequenced from one sample in a study of blood T cell repertoires in COVID-19. Profiled with immunoSEQ multiplex PCR; TCRdb holds only in-frame clones, not every one. The sample has around 270,000 clones, around 88% seen once. The sequenced sample was peripheral blood. The receptor source for this set is a man aged 30 to 45 with active or convalescent COVID-19.

The sample holds one count of this clone. CDR3 in DNA: TGCAGTGCTAGTCTTTCCGGGGCTAATGAAAAACTGTTTTTT. Protein product: CSASLSGANEKLFF. The J gene is TRBJ1-4, the V gene TRBV20-1; no clear D gene. V was clipped by 3 bases and J by 3 bases, with 11 bases between them. The CDR3 loop spans 14 amino acids. Germline-derived CDR1 and CDR2 are DFQATT and SNEGSKA (reference sequence).

V gene TRBV5-6 combines with J gene TRBJ1-1; TRBD1 aligns across 8 bases. Unmatched junction bases numbered 7, after V lost 3 bases and J lost 6 bases. There are 14 residues in the CDR3. CDR1 and CDR2 (germline): SGHDT, YYEEEE. The CDR3, as DNA: TGTGCCAGCAGCTGGAGACAGGGGTCGGCTGAAGCTTTCTTT. Its translation is CASSWRQGSAEAFF.

This chain connects TRBV30 to TRBJ2-7; 11 bases agree with TRBD1. V lost 2 bases and J lost 4; bases outside the gene matches: 7. The CDR3 totals 15 residues. Germline CDR1 is GTSNPN and CDR2 is SVGIG (reference sequence). The DNA for the CDR3 is TGTGCCTGGAGTACCGGACAGGGGGCCAAGTACGAGCAGTACTTC. As protein: CAWSTGQGAKYEQYF. The full variable domain, its missing parts supplied by reference TRBV30 and TRBJ2-7, is SQTIHQWPATLVQPVGSPLSLECTVEGTSNPNLYWYRQAAGRGLQLLFYSVGIGQISSEVPQNLSASRPQDRQFILSSKKLLLSDSGFYLCAWSTGQGAKYEQYFGPGTRLTVT.

This clone occurred once. V and J are TRBV14 and TRBJ2-1; no clear D. Trimming took off 3 bases at V and 0 bases at J, with 9 bases between the two ends. The CDR3 loop spans 15 amino acids. Germline V CDR1 and CDR2: SGHDN, FVKESK. The CDR3 DNA follows: TGTGCCAGCAGCCAGGGTGACTTCTCCTACAATGAGCAGTTCTTC. Translation: CASSQGDFSYNEQFF.

Worth noting for this clone: One junction end does not reproduce the germline sequence, and a read error may be involved. The same CDR3 can be traced to other DNA sequences in this sample. CDR3 bases: TGTGCCAGTAGCCAAGAGACAGGGTTATCATATGGCTACACCTTC. Translating it yields CASSQETGLSYGYTF. The chain employs TRBV4-2 and TRBJ1-2, with 7 bases aligning to TRBD1. This CDR3 has 15 amino acids. CDR1 is LGHNA and CDR2 is YNFKEQ in the germline V gene.

V and J are TRBV4-1 and TRBJ1-2; 8 nucleotides match TRBD1. Trimming took 1 base from V and 0 from J; bases not matched to a gene: 7. Germline V gives CDR1 MGHRA, CDR2 YSYEKL. The CDR3 sequence is 17 residues long. The CDR3: CASSQGTGKRANYGYTF. Written as DNA, the CDR3 is TGCGCCAGCAGCCAAGGGACAGGGAAACGGGCTAACTATGGCTACACCTTC.

The chain is built from TRBV30 and TRBJ2-3, with TRBD1 identical over 9 bases. Losses at the gene ends were 5 bases for V and 4 bases for J; bases not matched to a gene: 7. Germline CDR1 is GTSNPN and CDR2 is SVGIG (reference sequence). This CDR3 is built from 14 residues. CDR3 DNA sequence: TGTGCCTGGGATATAACAGGGGGCGCAGATACGCAGTATTTT. Amino acid sequence: CAWDITGGADTQYF.

This clone was seen a handful of times. The chain combines TRBV25-1 with TRBJ2-7; TRBD1 might be the D (6 bases). CDR3 length equals 14 residues. V lost 3 bases and J lost 3, with 12 bases in between. Germline CDR1 and CDR2: MGHDK and SYGVNS. The CDR3 nucleotides read TGTGCCAGCAGTGATACAGGGCGCAACTACGAGCAGTACTTC. Its protein product is CASSDTGRNYEQYF.

This chain connects TRBV10-1 to TRBJ2-3; tentative D call: TRBD1 (6 bases). The CDR3 is 13 residues long. Germline CDR1 and CDR2: WNHNN and SYGVQD (reference sequence). V lost 8 bases, J lost 2 bases, and 11 bases lay in between. This CDR3 is CASGDRNTDTQYF. In DNA, the CDR3 is TGCGCCAGCGGCGACAGGAACACAGATACGCAGTATTTT.

This clone was counted at least ten times. The V gene is TRBV30, the J gene TRBJ2-7; 8 bases fit TRBD2. Trimming took 3 bases from V and 5 from J; bases not matched to a gene: 6. The CDR3 loop spans 13 amino acids. Germline CDR1 reads GTSNPN; CDR2 reads SVGIG (reference sequence). CDR3 DNA: TGTGCCTGGAGCCTTAGCGGGGTTGACGAGCAGTACTTC. Translated, it gives CAWSLSGVDEQYF.

The chain couples TRBV19 to TRBJ1-2; D remains ambiguous. CDR1 is LNHDA, CDR2 SQIVND, per germline (reference sequence). This CDR3 spans 13 amino acids. V gave up 6 bases and J gave up 3 bases, with 11 bases separating them. This chain's CDR3 is CASSETAYYGYTF. The CDR3, as DNA: TGTGCCAGTAGCGAAACAGCTTACTATGGCTACACCTTC.

The rearrangement uses TRBV19 and TRBJ1-5, with D unresolved. The germline CDR1 and CDR2 sequences are LNHDA and SQIVND (reference sequence). The CDR3 has 14 residues. Between the trimmed V and J ends, which lost 8 bases and 3 bases, there was a span of 14 bases. As DNA, the CDR3 is TGTGCCAGTCGATACACGGAGCTCAATCAGCCCCAGCATTTT. It specifies CASRYTELNQPQHF.

The chain links TRBV11-2 to TRBJ2-7; D is possibly TRBD2 (6 bases). Trimming pared 5 bases from V and 5 bases from J, leaving 13 bases between. CDR3 length: 13 amino acids. Germline V gives CDR1 SGHAT, CDR2 FQNNGV. CDR3 DNA sequence: TGTGCCAGCAGCCGGGACTTGGTCCACGAGCAGTACTTC. Translated, it gives CASSRDLVHEQYF.

The chain uses TRBV2 and TRBJ2-7; 7 nucleotides line up with TRBD1. CDR1 and CDR2 from the germline V gene are SNHLY and FYNNEI. The trim removed 7 bases at V and 5 bases at J, leaving 11 bases unmatched. This CDR3 is 14 amino acids long. CDR3 region: CASTSDRIVHEQYF. DNA of the CDR3: TGTGCCAGCACCTCGGACAGGATTGTGCACGAGCAGTACTTC. Drawing the rest from reference TRBV2 and TRBJ2-7, the complete variable domain is EPEVTQTPSHQVTQMGQEVILRCVPISNHLYFYWYRQILGQKVEFLVSFYNNEISEKSEIFDDQFSVERPDGSNFTLKIRSTKLEDSAMYFCASTSDRIVHEQYFGPGTRLTVT.

V gene TRBV29-1 combines with J gene TRBJ2-2; D is perhaps TRBD1 (5 bases). Germline V gene sequence: CDR1 SQVTM, CDR2 ANQGSEA. The CDR3 has 13 amino acids. Trimming left V 4 bases short and J 5 bases short, with 11 bases between. The chain's CDR3 is CSVGRQMTGELFF. CDR3 in DNA: TGCAGCGTTGGGCGACAGATGACCGGGGAGCTGTTTTTT.

This rearrangement joins TRBV19 to TRBJ1-6, with 9 bases identical to TRBD1. The length of the CDR3 is 15 residues. CDR1 is LNHDA and CDR2 is SQIVND in the germline V gene (reference sequence). V dropped 4 bases and J dropped 10; count of bases not matched to a gene: 8. The CDR3 sequence: CASSTGTGSESPLHF. The CDR3 coding sequence is TGTGCCAGTAGTACCGGGACAGGGAGTGAATCACCCCTCCACTTT.

V gene TRBV7-9 combines with J gene TRBJ1-1; no definite D call. Germline V gene sequence: CDR1 SEHNR, CDR2 FQNEAQ (reference sequence). Trimming left V 1 base short and J 8 bases short, with 8 bases between. The CDR3 covers 12 residues. This chain's CDR3 is CASSLVRLEAFF. The DNA for the CDR3 is TGTGCCAGCAGCTTAGTTCGACTGGAAGCTTTCTTT.

Here the CDR3 reads CASSVGMGQGNSPLHF. The CDR3 DNA follows: TGTGCCAGCAGCGTAGGTATGGGACAGGGGAATTCACCCCTCCACTTT. V gene TRBV9 combines with J gene TRBJ1-6, with 10 bases that match TRBD1. CDR3 length: 16 residues. The junction had 4 bases not matched to a gene; V was cut back by 0 bases and J by 7 bases. Germline CDR1 is SGDLS and CDR2 is YYNGEE.

V usage is TRBV2 and J usage is TRBJ1-3; D gene uncertain. This CDR3 contains 14 residues. Germline CDR1 SNHLY, CDR2 FYNNEI. Trimming cost V 3 bases and J 0 bases, with 6 bases left between them. CDR3 protein: CASSDPVSGNTIYF. The DNA for the CDR3 is TGTGCCAGCAGTGATCCAGTCTCTGGAAACACCATATATTTT. Full variable domain (rest looked up from reference TRBV2 and TRBJ1-3): EPEVTQTPSHQVTQMGQEVILRCVPISNHLYFYWYRQILGQKVEFLVSFYNNEISEKSEIFDDQFSVERPDGSNFTLKIRSTKLEDSAMYFCASSDPVSGNTIYFGEGSWLTVV.

The rearrangement joins TRBV2 to TRBJ2-5; D not resolved. V gave up 6 bases and J gave up 3 bases, with 11 bases separating them. This CDR3 is 13 amino acids long. Per germline, CDR1 SNHLY and CDR2 FYNNEI. The CDR3 DNA is TGTGCCAGCAGGATGGAGTGGAAAGAGACCCAGTACTTC. Protein sequence: CASRMEWKETQYF.

The gene calls are TRBV11-2 and TRBJ2-7; 8 nucleotides align to TRBD1. This CDR3 is built from 16 residues. Germline assignment: CDR1 SGHAT and CDR2 FQNNGV. V was pared by 5 bases and J by 2 bases, with 11 bases of the junction left unmatched. CDR3 amino acids: CASSPPRTGPTYEQYF. The CDR3 DNA follows: TGTGCCAGCAGCCCACCCCGGACAGGGCCCACCTACGAGCAGTACTTC.

V gene TRBV6-5 combines with J gene TRBJ1-2; D call uncertain. Looked up from germline, CDR1 is MNHEY and CDR2 is SVGAGI. CDR3 length equals 15 residues. The germline V and J ends were trimmed by 4 bases and 4 bases, with 16 bases remaining between them. Here the CDR3 reads CASSLVEGSGYGYTF. The DNA of the CDR3 is TGTGCCAGCAGTTTAGTAGAGGGTTCAGGCTATGGCTACACCTTC.

This rearrangement joins TRBV5-1 to TRBJ1-6; no reliable D call. The CDR3 spans 15 residues. Trimming stripped 2 bases from V and 1 base from J, with 7 bases between. Germline values: CDR1 SGHRS, CDR2 YFSETQ. The CDR3 DNA is TGCGCCAGCAGCTTATCCGGGTCCTATAATTCACCCCTCCACTTT. Protein sequence: CASSLSGSYNSPLHF.

The genes are TRBV5-8 and TRBJ2-3; 8 positions agree with TRBD2. V gave up 4 bases and J gave up 5 bases; unmatched junction bases: 18. The CDR3 is 18 amino acids. Per the germline V gene, CDR1 is SGHTS and CDR2 is YDEGEE. DNA for the CDR3: TGTGCCAGCAGCCCCCGTCTGTATTTAGCGGGGTTAAAAGATACGCAGTATTTT. Protein sequence: CASSPRLYLAGLKDTQYF.

The rearrangement uses TRBV30 and TRBJ1-1; 7 bases are a match to TRBD1. This CDR3 has 14 residues. V was pared by 5 bases and J by 3 bases, with 9 bases of the junction left unmatched. Per germline, CDR1 GTSNPN and CDR2 SVGIG (reference sequence). The CDR3 nucleotides are TGTGCCTGGGGGGACAGCCCGGTGTACACTGAAGCTTTCTTT. Amino acid sequence: CAWGDSPVYTEAFF.

V gene TRBV30 combines with J gene TRBJ2-2; 9 positions agree with TRBD2. The ends lost 4 bases at V and 6 bases at J; junction bases unmatched: 3. This CDR3 region has 13 residues. The germline gives CDR1 GTSNPN, CDR2 SVGIG (reference sequence). DNA of the CDR3: TGTGCCTGGATCCGCGGGGGGGCCGGGGAGCTGTTTTTT. This translates into CAWIRGGAGELFF.

This chain connects TRBV19 to TRBJ2-7; possibly TRBD1 for D (6 bases). The germline CDR1 and CDR2 sequences are LNHDA and SQIVND (reference sequence). The CDR3 consists of 14 residues. V shed 6 bases and J shed 1 base, with 13 bases lying between them. The CDR3 coding sequence is TGTGCCAGTAGAGAAAACGGACAGTCCTACGAGCAGTACTTC. Its translation: CASRENGQSYEQYF.

The J gene is TRBJ1-1, the V gene TRBV27, with a possible D match to TRBD1 (5 bases). The germline V gene encodes CDR1 MNHEY and CDR2 SMNVEV (reference sequence). The CDR3 runs 11 residues. The V and J ends lost 7 bases and 4 bases respectively, with 7 bases between them. CDR3 loop: CASMGGTEAFF. CDR3 DNA: TGTGCCAGCATGGGGGGCACTGAAGCTTTCTTT.

This chain links TRBV18 with TRBJ2-3, with 10 bases lining up with TRBD2. The J segment lost 5 bases and the V segment lost 3 bases, leaving 8 bases of the junction unmatched. The germline CDR1 and CDR2 sequences are KGHSH and LQKENI. This CDR3 contains 16 residues. The CDR3 region has the DNA TGTGCCAGCTCACCGGTCAGCGGGGGGGTAGGAGATACGCAGTATTTT. Translating it yields CASSPVSGGVGDTQYF.

J is TRBJ1-1 and V is TRBV18, with unresolved D. This CDR3 is 15 amino acids long. The V gene's germline CDR1 is KGHSH and CDR2 LQKENI. V gave up 4 bases and J gave up 2 bases, with 14 bases separating them. The CDR3 DNA reads TGTGCCAGCTCACGAATTAGGACGGGAAACACTGAAGCTTTCTTT. Its translation: CASSRIRTGNTEAFF.

This chain joins TRBV2 and TRBJ1-1; 7 bases match TRBD1. Trimming removed 4 bases from V and 5 bases from J; junction bases left unmatched: 7. From germline, CDR1 is SNHLY and CDR2 FYNNEI. The CDR3 runs 14 residues. CDR3 residues: CASSVATGRTEAFF. CDR3 nucleotides: TGTGCCAGCAGTGTAGCGACAGGGAGAACTGAAGCTTTCTTT.